This TCR beta chain was identified in a study of OX40 agonist ivuxolimab in advanced cancers. With regard to the full study: The costimulatory receptor OX40 (CD134) was targeted by ivuxolimab, a fully human IgG2 agonistic monoclonal antibody. Among the roughly 52 dose-escalation patients, around 19 had hepatocellular carcinoma, 15 or so melanoma, 9 renal cell carcinoma and 9 head and neck cancer. Prior anti-PD-1, anti-PD-L1 or anti-CTLA-4 therapy was permitted, and 40% of dose-escalation patients had received checkpoint inhibitors. Three dose-escalation patients achieved partial responses, one with hepatocellular carcinoma and two with cutaneous melanoma. The point of sequencing TCRbeta in the periphery was to test whether ivuxolimab changed TCR sequence diversity and drove clonal T-cell expansion. In the dose-escalation cohort, 82.7% of patients were male, and the mean age was approximately 64 years, with a range of roughly 20 to 85. The paper covers the monotherapy dose-escalation part of the phase I ivuxolimab trial, which included N ≈ 54 patients. Intravenous ivuxolimab was administered to patients every 2 weeks at six dose levels: 0.01, 0.1, 0.3, 1.5, 3 and 10 mg/kg. Overall study results and their limits: Partial responders in the 0.1-3.0 mg/kg groups had among the lowest normalized peripheral clonal expansion, especially among CD8+ T cells. After ivuxolimab, expanded clones were on average more numerous among CD8+ T cells than among CD4+ T cells. The antigen specificity of the clonally expanded peripheral T cells was not determined. Clonal expansion of both CD4+ and CD8+ blood T cells was observed from baseline to week 6 at doses 0.1 to 3.0 mg/kg. Low levels of normalized T-cell clonal expansion were also shown by some nonresponding patients.

In its sample, this clone was seen once. Its antigen is still unknown. One base away there is no much larger clone; base qualities are not given. From the cysteine through the phenylalanine, the CDR3 covers 15 amino acids. The retained sequence is limited to the CDR3, 45 bases, with the frame set at the first base. V trim: 6 bases; J trim: 2 bases; unmatched bases: 7. For CDR1 and CDR2, the germline V gene lists MNHEY and SVGAGI. Patients with autoimmune disease history or receiving systemic immunosuppression were excluded from the trial. Peripheral blood for TCR sequencing was collected from all dose cohorts at baseline, on cycle 4 day 1, and on cycle 7 day 1. The samples were taken from a phase I, first-in-human, multicenter, open-label dose-escalation trial of ivuxolimab. The trial enrolled adults with locally advanced or metastatic head and neck squamous cell, hepatocellular, melanoma or renal cell carcinoma. CD4+ and CD8+ T cells were sorted separately from peripheral blood before TCR sequencing.

For sequencing of the TCRbeta CDR3 region, genomic DNA was extracted from the sorted cells. The immunoSEQ Assay was used for sequencing of TCRbeta CDR3 regions. This immuneACCESS table, as held by TCRdb, lists in-frame sequences with V and J called but not all clones. Of the missing ones, under half trace to an unresolved V gene in checked studies; the others have no known cause. For this sample the table gives 70,000 to 95,000 clones, of which around 90% were detected only once. Together, the top ten hold roughly 4% of the sample. The TCR sequence derives from an adult with an advanced solid tumor such as melanoma, head and neck, liver or kidney cancer. This sequence uses TRBV6-5 and TRBJ2-7; 10 bases in the middle match TRBD1. The specimen was CD4+ or CD8+ T cells sorted from blood, collected in a trial of the OX40 agonist ivuxolimab. The CDR3 loop reads CASSPGQGLAYEQYF. The DNA sequence is TGTGCCAGCAGCCCGGGACAGGGGTTAGCCTACGAGCAGTACTTC.